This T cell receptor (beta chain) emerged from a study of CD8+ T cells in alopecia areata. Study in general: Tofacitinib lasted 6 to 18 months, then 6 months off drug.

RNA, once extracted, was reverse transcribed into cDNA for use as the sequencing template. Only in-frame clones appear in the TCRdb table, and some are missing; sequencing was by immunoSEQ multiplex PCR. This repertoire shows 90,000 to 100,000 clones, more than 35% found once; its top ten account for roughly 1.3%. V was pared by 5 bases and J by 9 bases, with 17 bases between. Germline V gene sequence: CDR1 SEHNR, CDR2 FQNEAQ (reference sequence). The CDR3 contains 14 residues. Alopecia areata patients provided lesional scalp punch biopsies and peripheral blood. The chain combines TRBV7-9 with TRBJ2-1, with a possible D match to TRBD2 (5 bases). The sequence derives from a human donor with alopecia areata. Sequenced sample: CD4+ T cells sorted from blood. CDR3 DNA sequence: TGTGCCAGCAGCCTAGAGGGTGTGCGAGGTGAGCAGTTCTTC. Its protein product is CASSLEGVRGEQFF.